This T cell receptor (beta chain) was profiled in a study of OX40 agonist ivuxolimab in advanced cancers. Study as a whole: Patients took ivuxolimab, an agonistic anti-OX40 (CD134) antibody. Patients were infused with ivuxolimab every 2 weeks at 0.01 to 10 mg/kg.

Method: immunoSEQ multiplex PCR; TCRdb's copy keeps in-frame clones and lacks some. The table records 40,000 to 55,000 clones, roughly nine tenths of them present only once. CDR3 length: 13 residues. Trimming stripped 5 bases from V and 1 base from J, with 9 bases between. CDR1 is MNHNS and CDR2 is SASEGT in the germline V gene. A remark on this clone: Its target is not known.

General study points: With doses of 0.1 to 3.0 mg/kg, CD4+ and CD8+ blood T cells had undergone clonal expansion by week 6.

The chain carries TRBV6-1 and TRBJ2-7, with a tentative D call TRBD1 (5 bases). This clonotype was obtained from an adult with an advanced solid tumor such as melanoma, head and neck, liver or kidney cancer. The input for sequencing was CD4+ or CD8+ T cells sorted from blood, taken in a trial of the OX40 agonist ivuxolimab. CDR3 nucleotide sequence: TGTGCCAGCAGTTCTGACAGATCCTACGAGCAGTACTTC. It encodes CASSSDRSYEQYF.